This T cell receptor (beta chain) was documented in a study of untreated major depressive disorder. Participants were all of European descent. About 95% CD4+ purity was typical by flow cytometry. Profiling relied on immunoSEQ multiplex PCR, and the TCRdb table lists in-frame clones only, not all of them. The sample has 20,000 or so clones, roughly 84% seen once. Notes on this clone: Antigen unknown.

CDR3 length: 17 amino acids. Germline V gene lookup returns CDR1 SGHVS and CDR2 FQNEAQ. V lost 5 bases and J lost 0; bases outside the gene matches: 10. Study observations and caveats: Sequencing comparisons covered only three preselected Vbeta families.

This sequence originates from a woman under 40 in good health. What was sequenced was CD4+ T cells from PBMCs. The chain uses TRBV7-8 and TRBJ1-3, with 7 bases that match TRBD1. Here the CDR3 reads CASSPGRGPGSGNTIYF. CDR3 DNA: TGTGCCAGCAGCCCCGGTAGGGGGCCGGGCTCTGGAAACACCATATATTTT.